A selection of T cell receptor beta chains follows, all from one sample in a study of cytomegalovirus exposure and HLA in healthy donors. The assay was immunoSEQ multiplex PCR, and TCRdb's table has in-frame clones only and misses some. Counted here are some 110,000 clones, approximately 79% occurring once; the ten biggest clones make up about 16%. Sequences were obtained from PBMCs. The source is a man aged 50 or older in good health and CMV-seropositive. Each CDR3 is given with its conserved first and last residue. D genes are given only for firm matches. Only some rows state a clone size, as once, few, many or a class for expanded clones.

>TRBV21-1|TRBJ1-2|-|-
CASSKGPGDNYGYTF
TGTGCCAGCAGCAAAGGACCAGGGGATAACTATGGCTACACCTTC
>TRBV2|TRBJ2-2|-|once
CAGRGGAGELFF
TGTGCCGGGCGAGGGGGGGCCGGGGAGCTGTTTTTT
>TRBV7-9|TRBJ2-1|TRBD2|-
CASWSATSGGPGRNEQFF
TGTGCCAGCTGGTCTGCTACTAGCGGGGGCCCCGGGCGGAATGAGCAGTTCTTC
>TRBV19|TRBJ2-2|TRBD1|-
CASRTPRDRNTGELFF
TGTGCCAGTAGGACCCCTCGGGACAGAAATACCGGGGAGCTGTTTTTT
>TRBV27|TRBJ1-2|TRBD1|-
CASSPGGSGQGYTF
TGTGCCAGCAGCCCAGGGGGGAGTGGTCAAGGCTACACCTTC
>TRBV14|TRBJ2-3|-|-
CASSQVGGRTDTQYF
TGTGCCAGCAGCCAAGTAGGGGGAAGGACAGATACGCAGTATTTT
>TRBV7-9|TRBJ2-5|-|few
CASSLNSGDTQYF
TGTGCCAGCAGCTTAAACTCGGGGGACACCCAGTACTTC
>TRBV6-5|TRBJ2-7|TRBD2|-
CASSYGVGGSYEQYF
TGTGCCAGCAGTTATGGGGTGGGGGGGTCCTACGAGCAGTACTTC
>TRBV7-9|TRBJ1-2|TRBD1|few
CASSRRTGIGYTF
TGTGCCAGCAGCCGAAGGACAGGGATCGGCTACACCTTC
>TRBV6-1|TRBJ2-1|TRBD2|-
CASSGPGLAGNEQFF
TGTGCCAGCAGTGGGCCGGGACTAGCGGGCAATGAGCAGTTCTTC
>TRBV7-9|TRBJ2-7|TRBD1|once
CASSKDRPGEQYF
TGTGCCAGCAGCAAGGACAGGCCCGGGGAGCAGTACTTC
>TRBV9|TRBJ2-1|TRBD2|-
CASSVGGGGEQFF
TGTGCCAGCAGCGTAGGCGGGGGGGGTGAGCAGTTCTTC
>TRBV29-1|TRBJ2-1|-|-
CSVEDLWDTSSYNEQFF
TGCAGCGTTGAAGATCTATGGGACACCAGCTCCTACAATGAGCAGTTCTTC
>TRBV4-2|TRBJ1-5|-|-
CASSQGGPQPQHF
TGTGCCAGCAGCCAGGGGGGACCTCAGCCCCAGCATTTT
>TRBV10-1|TRBJ2-2|-|-
CASSDPQGFAGELFF
TGCGCCAGCAGTGACCCACAGGGCTTCGCCGGGGAGCTGTTTTTT
>TRBV9|TRBJ2-7|-|-
CASTRTPDSYEQYF
TGTGCCAGCACCCGAACACCAGATTCCTACGAGCAGTACTTC
>TRBV5-1|TRBJ2-3|-|-
CASLDDPSGDTQYF
TGCGCCAGCCTTGATGACCCATCCGGGGATACGCAGTATTTT
>TRBV6-5|TRBJ1-2|-|-
CASRQSGARNYGYTF
TGTGCCAGCAGACAAAGCGGGGCGCGAAACTATGGCTACACCTTC
>TRBV2|TRBJ2-1|-|-
CASRGRADNEQFF
TGTGCCAGCAGGGGCAGGGCGGACAATGAGCAGTTCTTC
>TRBV28|TRBJ2-1|-|few
CASSLAGEQFF
TGTGCCAGCAGTTTAGCGGGTGAGCAGTTCTTC
>TRBV6-5|TRBJ2-7|TRBD1|-
CASSGDRGYGQYF
TGTGCCAGCAGTGGAGACAGGGGATATGGGCAGTACTTC
>TRBV7-9|TRBJ2-1|TRBD1|-
CASSLARDSYLNEQFF
TGTGCCAGCAGCTTAGCCCGGGACAGTTACCTAAATGAGCAGTTCTTC
>TRBV19|TRBJ2-1|TRBD2|-
CASSIDLGWALAGEQFF
TGTGCCAGTAGTATAGATCTGGGCTGGGCCTTAGCGGGTGAGCAGTTCTTC
>TRBV7-9|TRBJ2-7|-|once
CASSLLSGLTYEQYF
TGTGCCAGCAGCTTACTCTCAGGGCTTACCTACGAGCAGTACTTC
>TRBV4-3|TRBJ2-1|-|-
CASSQDPSYNEQFF
TGCGCCAGCAGCCAAGATCCTAGCTACAATGAGCAGTTCTTC
>TRBV7-9|TRBJ2-2|TRBD2|-
CASSAKTSGTTGELFF
TGTGCCAGCAGCGCCAAGACTAGCGGGACCACCGGGGAGCTGTTTTTT
>TRBV27|TRBJ2-7|TRBD2|-
CASSSGLAGYPQYF
TGTGCCAGCAGCTCGGGGCTAGCGGGATACCCGCAGTACTTC
>TRBV6-5|TRBJ1-6|TRBD1|-
CASSYDRDRGNSPLHF
TGTGCCAGCAGTTACGACCGGGACAGGGGGAATTCACCCCTCCACTTT
>TRBV5-6|TRBJ2-5|-|-
CASSLGGGGRETQYF
TGTGCCAGCAGCTTGGGTGGCGGAGGTAGAGAGACCCAGTACTTC
>TRBV5-1|TRBJ1-5|TRBD1|-
CASSPAGGGQPQHF
TGCGCCAGCAGCCCGGCAGGGGGCGGTCAGCCCCAGCATTTT
>TRBV5-6|TRBJ1-5|-|-
CASSSGPGPQHF
TGTGCCAGCAGCTCAGGCCCAGGGCCCCAGCATTTT
>TRBV19|TRBJ2-3|TRBD1|-
CASSLLDRASTDTQYF
TGTGCCAGTAGCCTCCTCGACAGGGCTAGCACAGATACGCAGTATTTT
>TRBV27|TRBJ1-2|-|-
CASRGGDYGYTF
TGTGCTTCCCGAGGGGGGGACTATGGCTACACCTTC
>TRBV7-9|TRBJ1-5|-|-
CASSFQGGSNQPQHF
TGTGCCAGCAGCTTCCAAGGGGGTAGCAATCAGCCCCAGCATTTT
>TRBV5-1|TRBJ1-2|-|-
CASSGPAPANYGYTF
TGCGCCAGCAGCGGGCCGGCCCCGGCTAACTATGGCTACACCTTC
>TRBV19|TRBJ2-7|-|-
CASSWGLSYEQYF
TGTGCCAGTAGTTGGGGGCTTTCCTACGAGCAGTACTTC
>TRBV9|TRBJ2-7|TRBD1|-
CASSAPGQPDYEQYF
TGTGCCAGCAGCGCCCCGGGACAGCCTGACTACGAGCAGTACTTC
>TRBV2|TRBJ1-4|TRBD1|few
CASSDAGQGGEKLFF
TGTGCCAGCAGTGACGCTGGACAGGGGGGAGAAAAACTGTTTTTT
>TRBV18|TRBJ1-6|-|-
CASSSSSYNSPLHF
TGTGCCAGCTCATCGAGCTCCTATAATTCACCCCTCCACTTT
>TRBV18|TRBJ2-1|TRBD2|-
CASPKEAGAVYNEQFF
TGTGCCAGCCCGAAGGAAGCGGGAGCCGTTTATAATGAGCAGTTCTTC
>TRBV19|TRBJ1-2|-|-
CASSPRENNYGYTF
TGTGCCAGTAGTCCCAGGGAAAACAACTATGGCTACACCTTC
>TRBV6-5|TRBJ2-3|TRBD1|-
CASRRQGMSTDTQYF
TGTGCCAGCAGGCGACAGGGAATGTCCACAGATACGCAGTATTTT
>TRBV29-1|TRBJ1-1|TRBD1|-
CSVYRGPAEAFF
TGCAGCGTTTACAGGGGGCCCGCTGAAGCTTTCTTT
>TRBV6-5|TRBJ2-1|TRBD2|-
CASSYLTSGSPNEQFF
TGTGCCAGCAGTTACTTGACTAGCGGGAGCCCCAATGAGCAGTTCTTC
>TRBV11-2|TRBJ2-2|TRBD1|-
CASSISTGTGELFF
TGTGCCAGCAGCATATCGACAGGGACCGGGGAGCTGTTTTTT
>TRBV10-1|TRBJ2-1|-|once
CASREYNEQFF
TGCGCCAGCCGAGAGTACAATGAGCAGTTCTTC
>TRBV2|TRBJ2-5|TRBD1|-
CASSATGGRWETQYF
TGTGCCAGCAGCGCCACAGGGGGCAGGTGGGAGACCCAGTACTTC
>TRBV29-1|TRBJ2-1|-|-
CSVEVSSSYNEQFF
TGCAGCGTTGAAGTGTCCAGCTCCTACAATGAGCAGTTCTTC
>TRBV5-4|TRBJ1-1|-|-
CASSLDLGVPEAFF
TGTGCCAGCAGCTTAGACTTAGGGGTTCCTGAAGCTTTCTTT
>TRBV6-5|TRBJ2-1|-|-
CASSYDAGYNEQFF
TGTGCCAGCAGTTATGATGCCGGTTACAATGAGCAGTTCTTC
>TRBV2|TRBJ2-3|TRBD1|-
CASARDRGRDTQYF
TGTGCCAGCGCCAGGGACAGGGGAAGAGATACGCAGTATTTT
>TRBV18|TRBJ2-3|TRBD2|once
CASSPIGTRTSTDTQYF
TGTGCCAGCTCACCAATTGGGACTAGAACTAGCACAGATACGCAGTATTTT
>TRBV19|TRBJ2-1|TRBD1|-
CASIGVTGIYNEQFF
TGTGCCAGTATTGGGGTGACAGGGATCTACAATGAGCAGTTCTTC
>TRBV7-9|TRBJ2-3|-|-
CASSLRTKSTDTQYF
TGTGCCAGCAGCCTCAGGACAAAAAGCACAGATACGCAGTATTTT